Presented here are 8 T cell receptor beta chains from one specimen sequenced in a study of spatial heterogeneity in lung cancer (dated by TCRdb to the late 2010s). The library relied on 5' RACE. Sequencer: NextSeq 500. In-frame beta chains were kept once TCRdb had trimmed the public reads at Q25 with fastp and called clones with MiXCR. Duplicate CDR3 protein sequences are folded into a single record with the most common DNA and genes. The sample table holds about 47,000 distinct CDR3 sequences, of which 7.4% were seen once. The ten largest clonotypes hold 35% of the sample. The time point label for this specimen denotes: blood at routine non-recurrence follow-up after resection. Whole RNA extracted from tumor and nontumor lung tissue, or from cryopreserved PBMC samples, was used for TCR sequencing without cell sorting. The material was PBMCs, obtained at follow-up. Receptors originate from a female donor with early-stage non-small cell lung cancer.

In its sample, this clonotype was seen a few times. The genes are TRBV28 and TRBJ1-1, with D tentatively TRBD1 (5 bases). The germline gives CDR1 MDHEN, CDR2 SYDVKM. V shed 3 bases and J shed 8 bases, with 13 bases lying between them. The CDR3 runs 13 residues. CDR3 sequence: CASSFGGAQEAFF. The DNA of the CDR3 is TGTGCCAGCAGTTTCGGTGGGGCCCAAGAAGCTTTCTTT.

This clonotype occurred many times. CDR3 amino acids: CASSSEGTGVTRREQYF. The CDR3 DNA follows: TGTGCCAGCAGTTCTGAAGGGACAGGCGTCACTCGTAGGGAGCAGTACTTC. The chain employs TRBV12-3 or TRBV12-4 and TRBJ2-7; TRBD1 agrees at 8 bases. This CDR3 has 17 amino acids. V lost 4 bases to trimming and J lost 7 bases; unmatched junction nucleotides: 18.

This clonotype appeared many times. The CDR3 DNA reads TGTGCCACCAGCAGAGAATTCGTTGCCGAAGCTTTCTTT. Residues: CATSREFVAEAFF. The chain couples TRBV15 to TRBJ1-1; no firm D call. Trimming took 0 bases from V and 8 from J, leaving 10 bases between them. The germline CDR1 and CDR2 sequences are LNHNV and YYDKDF (reference sequence). CDR3 length equals 13 residues.

Only a few counts were recorded for this clonotype. The J gene is TRBJ1-1, the V gene TRBV19; possible D gene TRBD1, 6 bases. Germline V gene sequence: CDR1 LNHDA, CDR2 SQIVND (reference sequence). This CDR3 contains 13 residues. With 6 bases removed from V and 1 base from J, the gap between germline ends came to 9 bases. The DNA of the CDR3 is TGTGCCAGTAGACAACAGGGGAACACTGAAGCTTTCTTT. Translation gives CASRQQGNTEAFF.

The sample holds many counts of this clonotype. V and J are TRBV20-1 and TRBJ1-1, with unresolved D. The CDR3 totals 13 residues. V shed 5 bases and J shed 1 base, with 11 bases lying between them. CDR1 and CDR2 (germline): DFQATT, SNEGSKA (reference sequence). The CDR3 loop is CSAPTLPNTEAFF. The CDR3 DNA is TGCAGTGCTCCTACACTTCCGAACACTGAAGCTTTCTTT.

This clonotype was seen ten or more times. The chain is built from TRBV2 and TRBJ2-3; 12 bases match TRBD2. CDR3 length: 16 amino acids. V lost 7 bases, J lost 2 bases, and 7 bases stayed unmatched. Germline CDR1 is SNHLY and CDR2 is FYNNEI. The CDR3 here is CASKGGLAGITDTQYF. The CDR3, as DNA: TGTGCCAGCAAGGGGGGACTAGCGGGCATCACAGATACGCAGTATTTT.

This clonotype was picked up many times. V and J are TRBV5-1 and TRBJ2-3; D might be TRBD2 (5 bases). The CDR3 has 15 residues. CDR1 and CDR2 from the germline V gene are SGHRS and YFSETQ. V lost 1 base, J lost 6 bases, and 15 bases lay in between. CDR3 nucleotides: TGCGCCAGCAGCTTGATCGCGGGTCCCGGGGATACGCAGTATTTT. Protein: CASSLIAGPGDTQYF.

This clonotype was counted many times. J is TRBJ1-2 and V is TRBV4-3; the D gene is possibly TRBD1 (5 bases). Germline V gene lookup returns CDR1 LGHNA and CDR2 YSLEER. The CDR3 is made up of 15 amino acids. Between the trimmed V and J ends, which lost 4 bases and 5 bases, there was a span of 17 bases. CDR3 residues: CASSPGAILGYGYTF. DNA for the CDR3: TGCGCCAGCAGCCCCGGGGCTATTTTAGGATATGGCTACACCTTC.